The T cell receptor beta chain under discussion was sequenced for a study of CD8 T cells in Susac syndrome (dated by TCRdb to between 2019 and 2020). As for the study more broadly: Of the Susac syndrome patients who were sequenced, more than five had clinically active disease and 8 or 9 were in clinical remission. At the time of blood withdrawal, Susac syndrome patients were either therapy-naive, taking corticosteroids (with some also receiving IVIg), or on IVIg alone. The study compared CD8+ T cell repertoire clonality among 11 to 12 healthy donors, 14 Susac syndrome patients and approximately 16 multiple sclerosis patients. Whether CD8+ T cell activation and differentiation in Susac syndrome was antigen driven was tested using repertoire sequencing.

Findings and caveats that apply to the study as a whole: The TCR sequencing and HLA analysis was acknowledged to have included a relatively small number of individuals. Approximately 15 Susac-specific public clones were identified in the total CD8+ repertoire, and roughly five Susac-specific public clones were identified in the CD8+ TEMRA repertoire. CD8+ repertoires in Susac syndrome showed clonal expansion, which was highest in CD8+ TEMRA cells and was greater in clinically active patients than in remitting patients.

As for this clonotype: No antigen is known for it. Base qualities are missing; no much larger clone stands one base away.

Including cysteine and phenylalanine, the CDR3 has 12 amino acids. Only the CDR3 DNA is retained, 36 bases long and in frame from the first base. For this chain, trimming is 3 bases at the V end and 8 bases at the J end, and the number of junction bases without a gene match is 1. High-throughput TCR beta sequencing profiled peripheral blood CD8+ and CD4+ T cells from healthy donors, Susac syndrome patients and multiple sclerosis patients. Recently defined diagnostic criteria for definite or probable disease were met by the Susac syndrome patients. Bulk CD8+ and CD4+ T cells were purified magnetically by negative isolation, whereas CD8+ TEMRA cells were enriched by FACS. Blood was collected in EDTA tubes and processed within 24 hours, with PBMCs isolated through density gradient centrifugation. PBMCs intended for TCR sequencing were frozen in liquid nitrogen and were later thawed in a 37 degrees C water bath. The sorted or isolated CD4+, CD8+ and CD8+ TEMRA cells had a purity of 90% or higher.

RNA was extracted using the RNeasy kit, and about 0.45 to 1 ug of the RNA was reverse transcribed with random hexamers. TCR beta CDR3 regions were amplified with the immunoSEQ multiplex PCR assay covering 54 Vbeta and 13 Jbeta segments. Bias from PCR amplification was corrected by using a synthetic template baseline for primer optimization and for computational correction. As for how the authors treated the data: Reads were annotated to V, D and J genes per IMGT and analyzed with immunoSEQ Analyzer, keeping only productive sequences. Clonality was calculated as one minus the Shannon entropy normalized by log2 of the number of productive unique sequences. Public and private clones were assessed among the 100 most prevalent clones of each patient and control. Susac-specific clones were defined as absent from healthy and MS cohorts, 850 to 1,300 published viral clones and other ImmuneACCESS disease sequences. TCRdb handled the public reads itself, with Q25 trimming in fastp and clone calling in MiXCR, and kept productive beta chains. Entries are consolidated by CDR3 protein sequence, retaining the most common genes and DNA. None of the V and J calls come from the authors' own analysis; TCRdb made them. This sample is represented by 120,000 or so distinct CDR3 sequences; 90% to 95% of them were singletons. Around 0.27% of the sample goes to the ten largest clones.

The receptor comes from a human donor with Susac syndrome. This chain joins TRBV12-3 or TRBV12-4 to TRBJ2-1; 7 of the junction bases match TRBD2. Material: CD8+ T cells from PBMCs. CDR3 reads: CASSFGGYEQFF. The DNA is as follows: TGTGCCAGCAGTTTCGGGGGGTATGAGCAGTTCTTC.